This TCR beta chain was retrieved from a study of blood T cell repertoires in COVID-19. V was cut by 1 base and J by 4 bases, with 14 bases left in between. The CDR3 is 15 amino acids. In germline, CDR1 is SGHTS, CDR2 YDEGEE. TCRdb's copy holds only in-frame clones and misses some; the assay was immunoSEQ multiplex PCR. Of approximately 250,000 clones in the sample, around 82% were seen once. Sequencing was carried out using peripheral blood. The rearrangement uses TRBV5-8 and TRBJ1-2; no firm D call. This receptor was taken from a human donor in a cohort sampled during active COVID-19. The CDR3 DNA is TGTGCCAGCAGCTTGATGGGGATGGGAGGCTATGGCTACACCTTC. It yields the protein CASSLMGMGGYGYTF.